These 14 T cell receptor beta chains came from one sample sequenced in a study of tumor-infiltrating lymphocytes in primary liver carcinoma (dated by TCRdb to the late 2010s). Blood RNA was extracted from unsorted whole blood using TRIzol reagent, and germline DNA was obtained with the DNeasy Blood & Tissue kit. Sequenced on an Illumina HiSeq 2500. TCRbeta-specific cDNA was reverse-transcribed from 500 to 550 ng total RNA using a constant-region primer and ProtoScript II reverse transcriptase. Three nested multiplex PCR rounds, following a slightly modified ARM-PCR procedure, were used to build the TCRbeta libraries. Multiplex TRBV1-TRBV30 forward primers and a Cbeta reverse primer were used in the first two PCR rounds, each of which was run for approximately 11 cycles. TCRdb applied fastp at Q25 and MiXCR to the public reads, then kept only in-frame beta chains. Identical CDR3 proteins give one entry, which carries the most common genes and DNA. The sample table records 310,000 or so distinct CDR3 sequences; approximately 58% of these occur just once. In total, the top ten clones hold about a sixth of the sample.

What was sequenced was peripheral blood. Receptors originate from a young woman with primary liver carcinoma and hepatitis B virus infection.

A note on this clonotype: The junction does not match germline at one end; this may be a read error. DNA for the CDR3: TGTACCAGCAGCCCTGGGTATGAACAGTTCTTC. Its protein product is CTSSPGYEQFF. V is TRBV11-2 and J is TRBJ2-1; D gene unclear. The V gene's germline CDR1 is SGHAT and CDR2 FQNNGV. This CDR3 is 11 amino acids long.

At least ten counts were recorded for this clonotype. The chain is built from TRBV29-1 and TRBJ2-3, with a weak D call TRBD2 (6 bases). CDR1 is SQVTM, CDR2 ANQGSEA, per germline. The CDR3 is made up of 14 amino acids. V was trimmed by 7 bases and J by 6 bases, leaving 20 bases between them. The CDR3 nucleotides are TGCAGCGGGGGGGACTGGCGATCTTGGGATACGCAGTATTTT. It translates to CSGGDWRSWDTQYF.

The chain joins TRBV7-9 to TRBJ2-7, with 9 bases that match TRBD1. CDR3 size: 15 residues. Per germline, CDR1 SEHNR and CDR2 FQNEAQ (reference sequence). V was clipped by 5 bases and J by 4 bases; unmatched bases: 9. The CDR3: CASSAFRDRVYEQYF. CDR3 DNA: TGTGCCAGCAGCGCTTTCCGGGACAGGGTTTACGAGCAGTACTTC.

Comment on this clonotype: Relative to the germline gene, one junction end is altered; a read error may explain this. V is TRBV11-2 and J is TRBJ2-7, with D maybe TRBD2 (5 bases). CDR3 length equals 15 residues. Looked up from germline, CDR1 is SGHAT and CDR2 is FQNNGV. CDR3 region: CASNPLLRAVYEKYF. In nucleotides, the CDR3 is TGTGCCAGCAATCCCCTGTTGCGGGCCGTATACGAGAAGTACTTC.

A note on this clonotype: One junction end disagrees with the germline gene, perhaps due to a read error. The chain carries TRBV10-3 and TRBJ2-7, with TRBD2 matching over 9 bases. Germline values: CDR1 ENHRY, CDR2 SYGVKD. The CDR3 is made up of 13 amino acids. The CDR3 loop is CAINKREEGEQYF. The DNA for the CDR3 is TGTGCCATCAATAAGCGGGAGGAGGGCGAGCAGTATTTC.

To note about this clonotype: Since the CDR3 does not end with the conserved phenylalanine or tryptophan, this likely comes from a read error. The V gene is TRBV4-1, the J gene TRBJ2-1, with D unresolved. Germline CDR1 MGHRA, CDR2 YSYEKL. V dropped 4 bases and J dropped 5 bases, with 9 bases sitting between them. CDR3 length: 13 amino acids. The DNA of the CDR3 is TGCGCCAGCAGCCTGACCTGGGACAATGAGCAGTTCCTC. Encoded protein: CASSLTWDNEQFL.

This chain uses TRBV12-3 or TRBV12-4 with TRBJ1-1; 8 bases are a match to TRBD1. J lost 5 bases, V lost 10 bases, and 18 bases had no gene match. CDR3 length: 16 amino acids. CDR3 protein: CANRVTGVAWGTEAFF. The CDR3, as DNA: TGTGCCAACAGGGTGACAGGGGTCGCCTGGGGTACTGAAGCTTTCTTT.

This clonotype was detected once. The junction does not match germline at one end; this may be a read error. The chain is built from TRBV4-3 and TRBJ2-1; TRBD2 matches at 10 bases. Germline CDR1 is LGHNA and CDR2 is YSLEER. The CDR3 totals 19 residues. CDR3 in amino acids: CDSSQDQLSSGRLYNEQFF. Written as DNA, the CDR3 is TGCGACAGCAGCCAAGATCAGCTGTCTAGCGGGAGACTCTACAATGAGCAGTTCTTC.

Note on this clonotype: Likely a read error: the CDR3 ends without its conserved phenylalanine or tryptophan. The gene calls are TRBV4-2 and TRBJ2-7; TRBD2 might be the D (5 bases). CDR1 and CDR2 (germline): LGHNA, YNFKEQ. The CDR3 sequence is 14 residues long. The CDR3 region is CASSPRGEFPEQYL. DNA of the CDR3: TGTGCCAGTAGCCCTCGTGGGGAGTTCCCCGAGCAGTACCTC.

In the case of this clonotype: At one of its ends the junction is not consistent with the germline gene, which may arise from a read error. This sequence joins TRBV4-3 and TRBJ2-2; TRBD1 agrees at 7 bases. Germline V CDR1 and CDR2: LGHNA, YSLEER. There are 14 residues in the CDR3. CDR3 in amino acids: CTSSQDRGRSQLFF. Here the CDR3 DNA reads TGCACCAGCAGCCAAGATAGGGGGCGGAGTCAGCTGTTTTTT.

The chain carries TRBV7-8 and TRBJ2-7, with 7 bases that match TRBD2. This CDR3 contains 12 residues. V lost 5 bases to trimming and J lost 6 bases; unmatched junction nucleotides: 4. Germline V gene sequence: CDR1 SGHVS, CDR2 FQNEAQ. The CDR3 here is CASSLGGGEQYF. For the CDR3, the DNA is TGTGCCAGCAGCCTGGGGGGGGGCGAGCAGTACTTC.

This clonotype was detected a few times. CDR3 in amino acids: CASSPRGAGYEQYF. The CDR3 nucleotides are TGTGCCAGCAGCCCGCGGGGGGCAGGCTACGAGCAGTACTTC. The V call is TRBV6-1, the J call TRBJ2-7; 8 bases line up with TRBD2. The germline V gene encodes CDR1 MNHNS and CDR2 SASEGT. The length of the CDR3 is 14 residues. The ends lost 6 bases at V and 3 bases at J; junction bases unmatched: 7.

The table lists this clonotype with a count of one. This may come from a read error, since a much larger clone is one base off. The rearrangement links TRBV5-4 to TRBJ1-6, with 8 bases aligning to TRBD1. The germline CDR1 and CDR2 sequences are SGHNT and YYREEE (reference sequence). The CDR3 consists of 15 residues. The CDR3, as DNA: TGTGCCAACAGCCCAACAGGGGGCTATAATTCACCCCTCCACTTT. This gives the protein CANSPTGGYNSPLHF.

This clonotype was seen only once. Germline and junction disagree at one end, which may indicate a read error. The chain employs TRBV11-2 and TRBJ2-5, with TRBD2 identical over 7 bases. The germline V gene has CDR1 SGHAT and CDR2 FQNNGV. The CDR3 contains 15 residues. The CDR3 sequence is CASSFRAGAIETQYF. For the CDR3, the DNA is TGTGCCAGCAGCTTCCGGGCGGGAGCCATAGAGACTCAGTACTTC.